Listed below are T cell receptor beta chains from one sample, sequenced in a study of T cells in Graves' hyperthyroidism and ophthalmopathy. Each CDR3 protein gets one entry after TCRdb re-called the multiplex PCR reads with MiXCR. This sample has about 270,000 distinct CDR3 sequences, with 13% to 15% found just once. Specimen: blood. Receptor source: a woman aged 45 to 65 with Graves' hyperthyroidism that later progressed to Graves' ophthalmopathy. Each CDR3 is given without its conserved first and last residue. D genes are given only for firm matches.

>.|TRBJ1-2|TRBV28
ASSLPGANYGYT
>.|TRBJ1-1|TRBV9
ASSVGSNTEAF
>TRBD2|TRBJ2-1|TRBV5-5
ASSLVGTSGNNEQF
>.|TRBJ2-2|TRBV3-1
ASSQDERLGTGELF
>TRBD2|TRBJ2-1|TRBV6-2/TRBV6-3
ASSGLAGPYNEQF
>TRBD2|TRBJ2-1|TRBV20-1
SALNSGRHNEQF
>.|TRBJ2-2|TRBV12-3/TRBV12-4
ASSSHRAGELF
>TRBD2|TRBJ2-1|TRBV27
ASSFSGGPHSYNEQF
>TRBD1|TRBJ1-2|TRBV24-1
ATSETGTGRYGYT
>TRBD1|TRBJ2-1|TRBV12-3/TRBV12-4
ASSTPGGKDNEQF
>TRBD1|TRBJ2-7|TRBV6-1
ASRGQGAREQY
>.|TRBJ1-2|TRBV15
ATSRDKIGYGYT
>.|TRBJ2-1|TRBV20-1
STRAISSYNEQF
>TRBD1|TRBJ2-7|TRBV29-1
SAHGTGGSYEQY
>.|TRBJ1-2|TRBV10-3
AISEGTDSGGYT
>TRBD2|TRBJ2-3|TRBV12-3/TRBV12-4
ASSLLLAGGFTDTQY
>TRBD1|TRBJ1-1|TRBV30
AWGQGASAF
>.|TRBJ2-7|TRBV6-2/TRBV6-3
ASSWDDTYEQY
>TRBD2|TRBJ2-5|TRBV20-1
SASAGGRETQY
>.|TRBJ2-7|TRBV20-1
SAYSPLPYEQY
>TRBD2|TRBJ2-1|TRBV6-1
ASSPLAGGDNEQF
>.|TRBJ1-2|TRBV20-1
SAIPGPRGYT
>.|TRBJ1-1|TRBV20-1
SARDFWQVNTEAF
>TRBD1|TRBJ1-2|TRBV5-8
ASSRQGERYT
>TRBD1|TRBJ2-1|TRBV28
ASSGTGGPPYNEQF
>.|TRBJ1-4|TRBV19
ASSIGATVNEKLF
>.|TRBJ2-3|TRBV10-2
ASGGSTFSTDTQY
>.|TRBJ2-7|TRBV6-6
ASSYEGTDYEQY
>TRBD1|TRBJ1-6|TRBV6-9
ASSSRTGGGSPLH
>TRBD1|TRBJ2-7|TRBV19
ASRTRDRRGEQY
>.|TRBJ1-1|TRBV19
ASSPRGSVGSEAF
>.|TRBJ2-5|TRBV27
ASSLGVVGQETQY
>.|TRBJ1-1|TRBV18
ASSQSRDIEAF
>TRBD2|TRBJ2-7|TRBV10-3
AISGWSGVYEQY
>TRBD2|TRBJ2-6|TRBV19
ASSTLAGSGANVLT
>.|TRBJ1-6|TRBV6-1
ASSEAQGSPLH
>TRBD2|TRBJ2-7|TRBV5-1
ASSFVAGVSYEQY
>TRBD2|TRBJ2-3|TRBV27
ASSLIASGSSDTQY
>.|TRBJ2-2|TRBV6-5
ASSSAQGRTGEPF
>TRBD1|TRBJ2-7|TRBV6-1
ASSHGQGNYEQY
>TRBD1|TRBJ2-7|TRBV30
AWTVGGTGYEQY
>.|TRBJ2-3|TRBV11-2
ASSATALPGDTQY
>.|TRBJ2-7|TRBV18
ASSPPSPLATYEQY
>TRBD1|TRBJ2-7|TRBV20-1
SARTGGVYEQY
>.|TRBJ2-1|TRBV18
ASSPPNGAGAYNEQF
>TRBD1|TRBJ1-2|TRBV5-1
ASSSGQGSGGYT
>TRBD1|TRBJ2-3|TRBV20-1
SAIPARQGIDTQY
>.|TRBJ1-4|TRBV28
ASSLEGRVREKLF